The 7 T cell receptor beta chains below all came from one sample that was sequenced in a study of shared clonotypes between healthy human individuals. Assay: immunoSEQ multiplex PCR; the TCRdb copy retains only in-frame clones and omits some. The table includes 600,000 or so clones, roughly 98% detected once. In the naive CD8 group, cells lacked CD45RO and were positively selected for CCR7, so terminally differentiated effector memory CD45RA+ cells were left out. Sequencing was carried out using naive CD8+ T cells sorted from blood. The receptors stem from a man in his thirties or forties in good health.

This clone was seen a single time. Additional DNA sequences in this sample encode the identical CDR3. The chain couples TRBV28 to TRBJ2-1, with 9 bases fitting TRBD1. With V trimmed by 5 bases and J by 7 bases, 3 bases remained unmatched. The CDR3 consists of 13 residues. The germline gives CDR1 MDHEN, CDR2 SYDVKM. The CDR3 DNA is TGTGCCAGCAGTCCCGGGACAGGGAATGAGCAGTTCTTC. It codes for CASSPGTGNEQFF. Full variable domain (rest looked up from reference TRBV28 and TRBJ2-1): DVKVTQSSRYLVKRTGEKVFLECVQDMDHENMFWYRQDPGLGLRLIYFSYDVKMKEKGDIPEGYSVSREKKERFSLILESASTNQTSMYLCASSPGTGNEQFFGPGTRLTVL.

The V gene is TRBV4-1, the J gene TRBJ1-1, with 8 bases fitting TRBD1. Germline V gene data show CDR1 as MGHRA and CDR2 as YSYEKL. The ends lost 4 bases at V and 0 bases at J; junction bases unmatched: 10. The CDR3 totals 17 residues. This CDR3 is CASSPTRQGRMNTEAFF. CDR3 coding DNA: TGCGCCAGCAGCCCGACCAGACAGGGGCGGATGAACACTGAAGCTTTCTTT.

The V and J genes are TRBV6-1 and TRBJ2-7; 7 positions match TRBD1. Germline values: CDR1 MNHNS, CDR2 SASEGT. With 10 bases clipped from V and 4 bases from J, the junction kept 13 bases outside the gene matches. This CDR3 contains 14 residues. The CDR3 loop reads CAIPAPRGSYEQYF. Here the CDR3 DNA reads TGTGCCATCCCGGCCCCCAGGGGGAGTTACGAGCAGTACTTC.

The CDR3 sequence is CASSQRLAGGPLDTQYF. In DNA form, the CDR3 reads TGCGCCAGCAGCCAAAGGCTTGCGGGAGGGCCGTTAGATACGCAGTATTTT. V gene TRBV4-1 combines with J gene TRBJ2-3, with TRBD2 identical over 9 bases. The CDR3 length is 17 residues. Germline V CDR1 and CDR2: MGHRA, YSYEKL. The J segment lost 5 bases and the V segment lost 2 bases, leaving 11 bases of the junction unmatched.

The chain recombines TRBV5-1 with TRBJ1-2; D is perhaps TRBD1 (6 bases). Trimming left V 0 bases short and J 6 bases short, with 12 bases between. CDR3 length: 14 amino acids. Germline assignment: CDR1 SGHRS and CDR2 YFSETQ. The chain's CDR3 is CASSLDATGNGYTF. The CDR3 DNA follows: TGCGCCAGCAGCTTGGATGCTACAGGGAATGGCTACACCTTC.

This clone has more than one count but fewer than ten. The chain joins TRBV29-1 to TRBJ1-3; D may be TRBD1 (5 bases). The germline V and J ends were trimmed by 2 bases and 0 bases, with 8 bases remaining between them. This CDR3 has 14 amino acids. Germline V gene lookup returns CDR1 SQVTM and CDR2 ANQGSEA. This CDR3 reads CSVEPQGSGNTIYF. CDR3 nucleotides: TGCAGCGTTGAACCTCAGGGCTCTGGAAACACCATATATTTT.

This chain uses TRBV7-6 with TRBJ2-7; no definite D call. Trimming removed 0 bases from V and 4 bases from J, with 7 bases in between. This CDR3 has 13 amino acids. Looked up from germline, CDR1 is SGHVS and CDR2 is FNYEAQ. CDR3 DNA sequence: TGTGCCAGCAGCTTAGCGCCGTATTACGAGCAGTACTTC. It codes for CASSLAPYYEQYF.